The 24 T cell receptor beta chains in this list originate from one sample, sequenced in a study of control samples from healthy donors and cancer patients. Assay: immunoSEQ multiplex PCR; the TCRdb copy retains only in-frame clones and omits some. The sample shows around 110,000 clones, roughly 92% of them seen only once. Material: blood. The source of these receptors is a man in his thirties or forties in good health.

V gene TRBV5-6 combines with J gene TRBJ1-1, with 9 bases identical to TRBD1. The germline V gene encodes CDR1 SGHDT and CDR2 YYEEEE. This CDR3 has 13 amino acids. The V segment lost 5 bases and the J segment 11 bases; nucleotides outside the gene matches: 10. Here the CDR3 DNA reads TGTGCCAGCAGGCCCGGGACAGGGATTGAGGCTTTCTTT. It specifies CASRPGTGIEAFF. The variable domain in full, completed from reference TRBV5-6 and TRBJ1-1, reads DAGVTQSPTHLIKTRGQQVTLRCSPKSGHDTVSWYQQALGQGPQFIFQYYEEEERQRGNFPDRFSGHQFPNYSSELNVNALLLGDSALYLCASRPGTGIEAFFGQGTRLTVV.

The chain couples TRBV29-1 to TRBJ1-1, with 7 positions matching TRBD1. V dropped 3 bases and J dropped 1; count of bases not matched to a gene: 8. Germline CDR1 reads SQVTM; CDR2 reads ANQGSEA. The CDR3 length is 15 residues. CDR3: CSVDSGDRKNTEAFF. The CDR3 nucleotides read TGCAGCGTTGACTCAGGGGACAGAAAGAACACTGAAGCTTTCTTT.

This clone was detected a few times. The genes are TRBV10-2 and TRBJ2-2; no clear D. The V gene lost 3 bases and the J gene lost 0 bases, with 8 bases spanning the gap. CDR1 and CDR2 from the germline V gene are WSHSY and SAAADI. There are 15 residues in the CDR3. DNA for the CDR3: TGCGCCAGCAGTGATCGAAAAACGAACACCGGGGAGCTGTTTTTT. This translates into CASSDRKTNTGELFF.

V usage is TRBV5-8 and J usage is TRBJ2-7; D gene ambiguous. This CDR3 region has 14 residues. Germline V lookup: CDR1 SGHTS, CDR2 YDEGEE. The V end lost 2 bases, the J end lost 1 base, and 10 bases lay between the germline ends. DNA for the CDR3: TGTGCCAGCAGCTTTCTTGGTCCGTCCTACGAGCAGTACTTC. This sequence encodes CASSFLGPSYEQYF.

The chain joins TRBV5-1 to TRBJ1-2; possibly TRBD1 for D (5 bases). Germline-derived CDR1 and CDR2 are SGHRS and YFSETQ. V was clipped by 3 bases and J by 0 bases, with 15 bases between them. The CDR3 contains 16 residues. The CDR3 DNA reads as TGCGCCAGCAGCTCCGCCTTATGGGGGTCTAACTATGGCTACACCTTC. This encodes CASSSALWGSNYGYTF.

The rearrangement uses TRBV9 and TRBJ2-1, with TRBD2 identical over 11 bases. The ends lost 0 bases at V and 0 bases at J; junction bases unmatched: 5. The CDR3 totals 18 residues. Germline V CDR1 and CDR2: SGDLS, YYNGEE. The CDR3 DNA reads as TGTGCCAGCAGCGTAGAAGGGACTAGCGGTTACTCCTACAATGAGCAGTTCTTC. Its protein product is CASSVEGTSGYSYNEQFF.

This chain joins TRBV5-1 and TRBJ2-1; possible D gene TRBD2, 5 bases. Germline V gene data show CDR1 as SGHRS and CDR2 as YFSETQ. The germline V and J ends were trimmed by 7 bases and 7 bases, with 15 bases remaining between them. This CDR3 comprises 13 residues. CDR3 loop: CASALVGLNEQFF. CDR3 DNA: TGCGCCAGCGCCCTGGTCGGACTGAATGAGCAGTTCTTC. The variable domain in full, completed from reference TRBV5-1 and TRBJ2-1, reads KAGVTQTPRYLIKTRGQQVTLSCSPISGHRSVSWYQQTPGQGLQFLFEYFSETQRNKGNFPGRFSGRQFSNSRSEMNVSTLELGDSALYLCASALVGLNEQFFGPGTRLTVL.

The chain is built from TRBV27 and TRBJ2-5; D possibly corresponds to TRBD1 (5 bases). Germline CDR1 MNHEY, CDR2 SMNVEV (reference sequence). This CDR3 spans 13 amino acids. Trimming cost V 7 bases and J 4 bases, with 13 bases left between them. The CDR3 region is CASTPTGGETQYF. The CDR3 coding sequence is TGTGCCAGCACACCAACAGGCGGAGAGACCCAGTACTTC.

The chain carries TRBV2 and TRBJ1-1; TRBD1 might be the D (5 bases). The CDR3 is made up of 14 amino acids. CDR1 is SNHLY and CDR2 is FYNNEI in the germline V gene. Trimming pared 10 bases from V and 3 bases from J, leaving 18 bases between. In DNA, the CDR3 is TGTGCCAACAAGTTGGGGGAGGTTGACACTGAAGCTTTCTTT. It codes for CANKLGEVDTEAFF.

This clone came up once. The chain recombines TRBV3-1 (or the pseudogene TRBV3-2) with TRBJ2-2, with D possibly TRBD2 on 6 matching bases. The germline V and J ends were trimmed by 4 bases and 7 bases, with 13 bases remaining between them. Germline loops: CDR1 LGHDT, CDR2 YNNKEL (reference sequence). CDR3 length: 14 amino acids. Here the CDR3 reads CASSPSDGGGELFF. The CDR3 DNA reads TGTGCCAGCAGCCCCTCAGACGGGGGCGGGGAGCTGTTTTTT.

V usage is TRBV9 and J usage is TRBJ1-1; a weak D match, TRBD1 (6 bases). Trimming took 3 bases from V and 3 from J, leaving 9 bases between them. Germline values: CDR1 SGDLS, CDR2 YYNGEE. The CDR3 runs to 13 residues. The CDR3 is CASSGGHYTEAFF. The CDR3 coding sequence is TGTGCCAGCAGCGGGGGACACTACACTGAAGCTTTCTTT.

V is TRBV5-1 and J is TRBJ2-5; unclear D gene. In germline, CDR1 is SGHRS, CDR2 YFSETQ. V lost 5 bases to trimming and J lost 0 bases, with 2 bases between them. There are 11 residues in the CDR3. CDR3 sequence reads: CASRDQETQYF. The CDR3 region has the DNA TGCGCCAGCAGGGACCAAGAGACCCAGTACTTC.

This clone was recorded only once. This chain joins TRBV6-2 or TRBV6-3 and TRBJ2-2; the match to TRBD2 covers 9 bases. Losses at the gene ends were 3 bases for V and 6 bases for J; bases not matched to a gene: 8. Looked up from germline, CDR1 is MNHEY and CDR2 is SVGEGT. This CDR3 is 16 amino acids long. As DNA, the CDR3 is TGTGCCAGCAGTTATGGCGGGGGGGCAAGAGCCGGGGAGCTGTTTTTT. Its translation is CASSYGGGARAGELFF.

Only one count was recorded for this clone. The gene calls are TRBV5-6 and TRBJ1-6; 7 positions match TRBD1. The V segment lost 4 bases and the J segment 6 bases; nucleotides outside the gene matches: 10. The CDR3 length is 16 residues. Looked up from germline, CDR1 is SGHDT and CDR2 is YYEEEE. The DNA of the CDR3 is TGTGCCAGCAGCCCACCAGACAGGGTGGCTAATTCACCCCTCCACTTT. Translating gives CASSPPDRVANSPLHF. The variable domain in full, with the rest retrieved from reference TRBV5-6 and TRBJ1-6, is DAGVTQSPTHLIKTRGQQVTLRCSPKSGHDTVSWYQQALGQGPQFIFQYYEEEERQRGNFPDRFSGHQFPNYSSELNVNALLLGDSALYLCASSPPDRVANSPLHFGNGTRLTVT.

The CDR3 sequence: CASSQDWQPSYEQYF. CDR3 nucleotide sequence: TGTGCCAGCAGCCAAGACTGGCAGCCTTCCTACGAGCAGTACTTC. This chain uses TRBV4-2 with TRBJ2-7; D gene unclear. Germline loops: CDR1 LGHNA, CDR2 YNFKEQ. The CDR3 runs to 15 residues. V was cut by 0 bases and J by 1 base, with 10 bases left in between.

The V and J genes are TRBV29-1 and TRBJ1-1; no firm D call. The CDR3 has 12 residues. Germline-derived CDR1 and CDR2 are SQVTM and ANQGSEA. Trimming shortened V by 7 bases and J by 1 base, and 10 bases separated the two germline ends. The CDR3 DNA reads as TGCAGCGCTCTTCAAGGGAACACTGAAGCTTTCTTT. This translates into CSALQGNTEAFF. Full variable domain (remainder filled in from reference TRBV29-1 and TRBJ1-1): SAVISQKPSRDICQRGTSLTIQCQVDSQVTMMFWYRQQPGQSLTLIATANQGSEATYESGFVIDKFPISRPNLTFSTLTVSNMSPEDSSIYLCSALQGNTEAFFGQGTRLTVV.

This chain uses TRBV19 with TRBJ2-1, with TRBD1 as a possible D gene (6 bases). Germline lookup yields CDR1 LNHDA and CDR2 SQIVND (reference sequence). The CDR3 has 15 residues. Trimming shortened V by 7 bases and J by 6 bases, and 19 bases separated the two germline ends. CDR3 loop: CASKTSAGAINEQFF. CDR3 DNA: TGTGCCAGTAAAACTTCGGCAGGGGCGATCAATGAGCAGTTCTTC.

Remarks on this clone: The missing conserved phenylalanine or tryptophan at the end of this CDR3 makes a read error likely. No DNA is shown, since the ends of the CDR3 on it are uncertain; the CDR3 is the one TCRdb lists. The rearrangement uses TRBV24-1 and TRBJ1-1. The germline gives CDR1 KGHDR, CDR2 SFDVKD. The CDR3 has 12 amino acids, counting both end residues. CDR3 protein: CATSDYPRGTAG.

The rearrangement links TRBV3-1 (or the pseudogene TRBV3-2) to TRBJ2-5; the match to TRBD1 covers 7 bases. CDR1 and CDR2 from the germline V gene are LGHDT and YNNKEL (reference sequence). V dropped 0 bases and J dropped 2; count of bases not matched to a gene: 6. The CDR3 has 16 amino acids. CDR3 bases: TGTGCCAGCAGCCAAGAATTAGGGGGCCTTCAAGAGACCCAGTACTTC. It codes for CASSQELGGLQETQYF.

This clone was recorded a few times. This sequence joins TRBV28 and TRBJ1-2; D unclear. The CDR3 runs to 19 residues. Between the trimmed V and J ends, which lost 5 bases and 0 bases, there was a span of 25 bases. Germline V gives CDR1 MDHEN, CDR2 SYDVKM. DNA for the CDR3: TGTGCCAGCAGTCCCCCCCTCGGGGTGGTACCATCTGCTAACTATGGCTACACCTTC. Amino acid sequence: CASSPPLGVVPSANYGYTF.

This chain links TRBV5-1 with TRBJ1-1; D possibly corresponds to TRBD1 (5 bases). The CDR3 has 13 residues. V lost 3 bases and J lost 6, with 12 bases in between. The germline CDR1 and CDR2 sequences are SGHRS and YFSETQ. In DNA form, the CDR3 reads TGCGCCAGCAGCTCCTGGCGGGGGTCTGAAGCTTTCTTT. Residues: CASSSWRGSEAFF. Supplemented by reference TRBV5-1 and TRBJ1-1, the full variable domain reads KAGVTQTPRYLIKTRGQQVTLSCSPISGHRSVSWYQQTPGQGLQFLFEYFSETQRNKGNFPGRFSGRQFSNSRSEMNVSTLELGDSALYLCASSSWRGSEAFFGQGTRLTVV.

The CDR3 loop is CASSPLPKRQGAGELFF. The DNA for the CDR3 is TGTGCCAGCAGCCCACTCCCAAAACGACAGGGGGCCGGGGAGCTGTTTTTT. The chain uses TRBV11-2 and TRBJ2-2, with 9 nucleotides matching TRBD1. Germline loops: CDR1 SGHAT, CDR2 FQNNGV. J gave up 6 bases and V 5 bases, and 13 bases lay outside the gene matches. CDR3 length: 17 amino acids. Filled out from reference TRBV11-2 and TRBJ2-2, the complete variable domain reads EAGVAQSPRYKIIEKRQSVAFWCNPISGHATLYWYQQILGQGPKLLIQFQNNGVVDDSQLPKDRFSAERLKGVDSTLKIQPAKLEDSAVYLCASSPLPKRQGAGELFFGEGSRLTVL.

CDR3 amino acids: CASSYSPTGEETQYF. The CDR3 DNA reads as TGTGCCAGCAGTTACTCTCCGACAGGGGAAGAGACCCAGTACTTC. This chain connects TRBV6-5 to TRBJ2-5, with 8 nucleotides matching TRBD1. CDR1 and CDR2 from the germline V gene are MNHEY and SVGAGI. The CDR3 is made up of 15 amino acids. The J segment lost 3 bases and the V segment lost 0 bases, leaving 3 bases of the junction unmatched.

This clone was seen just once. The chain employs TRBV5-6 and TRBJ1-5; D gene ambiguous. Trimming removed 0 bases at V and 3 bases at J, with 13 bases between. The germline gives CDR1 SGHDT, CDR2 YYEEEE. This CDR3 is 16 amino acids long. The CDR3, as DNA: TGTGCCAGCAGCTTGGCCGGGCAGGCCTACAATCAGCCCCAGCATTTT. It specifies CASSLAGQAYNQPQHF.